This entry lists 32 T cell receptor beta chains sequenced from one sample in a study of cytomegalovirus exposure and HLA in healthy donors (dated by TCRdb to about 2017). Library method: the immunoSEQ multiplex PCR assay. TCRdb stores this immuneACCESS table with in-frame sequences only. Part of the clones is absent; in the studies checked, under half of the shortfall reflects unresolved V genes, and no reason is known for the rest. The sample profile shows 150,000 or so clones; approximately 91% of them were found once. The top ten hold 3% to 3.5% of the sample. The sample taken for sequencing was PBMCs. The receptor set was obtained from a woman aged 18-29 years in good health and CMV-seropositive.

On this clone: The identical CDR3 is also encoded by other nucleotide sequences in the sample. For the CDR3, the DNA is TGTGCCAGCAGCTTAGTCCGGAATGAGCAGTTCTTC. Amino acids: CASSLVRNEQFF. The chain has TRBV7-2 and TRBJ2-1; unclear D gene. Germline loops: CDR1 SGHTA, CDR2 FQGNSA. The V end was cut by 1 base, the J end by 7 bases, with 5 bases between. This CDR3 has 12 amino acids.

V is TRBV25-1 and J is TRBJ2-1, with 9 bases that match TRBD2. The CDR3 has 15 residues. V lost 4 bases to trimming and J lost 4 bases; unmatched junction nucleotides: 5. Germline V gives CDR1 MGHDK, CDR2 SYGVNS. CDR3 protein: CASSAAGGVYNEQFF. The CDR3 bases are TGTGCCAGCAGTGCAGCGGGAGGAGTGTACAATGAGCAGTTCTTC.

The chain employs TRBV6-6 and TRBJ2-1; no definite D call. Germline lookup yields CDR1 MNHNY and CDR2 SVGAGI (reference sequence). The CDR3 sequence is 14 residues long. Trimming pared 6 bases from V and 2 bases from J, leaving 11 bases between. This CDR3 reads CASRASNPYNEQFF. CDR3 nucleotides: TGTGCCAGCAGAGCGTCGAACCCCTACAATGAGCAGTTCTTC.

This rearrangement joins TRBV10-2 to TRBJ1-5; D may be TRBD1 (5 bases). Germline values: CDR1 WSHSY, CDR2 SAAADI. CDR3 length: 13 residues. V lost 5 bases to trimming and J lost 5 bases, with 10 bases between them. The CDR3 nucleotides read TGCGCCAGCAGTCACCAGGGATATCAGCCCCAGCATTTT. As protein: CASSHQGYQPQHF.

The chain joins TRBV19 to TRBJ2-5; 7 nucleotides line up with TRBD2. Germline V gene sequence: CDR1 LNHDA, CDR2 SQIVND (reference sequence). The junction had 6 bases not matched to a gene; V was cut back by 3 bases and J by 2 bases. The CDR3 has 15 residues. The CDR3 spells CASSIASGLQETQYF. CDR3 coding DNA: TGTGCCAGTAGTATCGCTAGCGGCCTACAAGAGACCCAGTACTTC.

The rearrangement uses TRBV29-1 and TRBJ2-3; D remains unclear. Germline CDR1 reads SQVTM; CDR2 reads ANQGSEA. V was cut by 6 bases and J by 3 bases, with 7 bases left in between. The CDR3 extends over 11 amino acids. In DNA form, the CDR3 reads TGCAGCGTGGAGACTACAGATACGCAGTATTTT. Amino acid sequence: CSVETTDTQYF.

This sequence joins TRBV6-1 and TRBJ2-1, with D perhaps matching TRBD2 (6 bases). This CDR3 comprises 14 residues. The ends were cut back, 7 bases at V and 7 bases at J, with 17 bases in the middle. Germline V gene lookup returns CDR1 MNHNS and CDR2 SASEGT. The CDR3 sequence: CASTLRGVGNEQFF. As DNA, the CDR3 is TGTGCCAGCACCCTTCGCGGGGTGGGGAATGAGCAGTTCTTC.

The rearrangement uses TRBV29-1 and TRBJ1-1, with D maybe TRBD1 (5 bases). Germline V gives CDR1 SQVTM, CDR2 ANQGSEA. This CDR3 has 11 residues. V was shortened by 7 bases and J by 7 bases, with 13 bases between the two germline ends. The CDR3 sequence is CSALGGGEAFF. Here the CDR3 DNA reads TGCAGCGCCCTGGGGGGAGGTGAAGCTTTCTTT.

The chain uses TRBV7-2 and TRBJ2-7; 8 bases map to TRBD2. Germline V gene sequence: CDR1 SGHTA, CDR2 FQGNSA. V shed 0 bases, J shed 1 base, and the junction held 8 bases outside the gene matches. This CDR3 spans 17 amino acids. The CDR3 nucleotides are TGTGCCAGCAGCTTAGCGGGATGGACTAGCAGATCCTACGAGCAGTACTTC. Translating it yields CASSLAGWTSRSYEQYF.

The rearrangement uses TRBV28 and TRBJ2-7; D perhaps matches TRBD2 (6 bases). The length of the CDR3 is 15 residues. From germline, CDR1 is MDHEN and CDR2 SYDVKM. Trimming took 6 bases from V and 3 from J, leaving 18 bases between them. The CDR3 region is CASRPPRLGFYEQYF. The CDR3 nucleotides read TGTGCCAGCAGACCCCCTAGACTAGGGTTCTACGAGCAGTACTTC.

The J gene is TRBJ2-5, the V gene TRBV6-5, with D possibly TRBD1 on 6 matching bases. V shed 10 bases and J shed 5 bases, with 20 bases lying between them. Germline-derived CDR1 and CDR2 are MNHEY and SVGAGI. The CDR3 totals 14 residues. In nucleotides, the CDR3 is TGTGCCACCCTTCGCCCAGGGGATAGGGAGACCCAGTACTTC. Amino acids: CATLRPGDRETQYF.

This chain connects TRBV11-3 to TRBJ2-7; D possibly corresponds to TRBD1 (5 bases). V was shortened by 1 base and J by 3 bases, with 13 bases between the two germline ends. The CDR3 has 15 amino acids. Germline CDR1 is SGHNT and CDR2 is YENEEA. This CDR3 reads CASSLGQSKNYEQYF. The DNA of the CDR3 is TGTGCCAGCAGCTTAGGACAGTCCAAGAACTACGAGCAGTACTTC.

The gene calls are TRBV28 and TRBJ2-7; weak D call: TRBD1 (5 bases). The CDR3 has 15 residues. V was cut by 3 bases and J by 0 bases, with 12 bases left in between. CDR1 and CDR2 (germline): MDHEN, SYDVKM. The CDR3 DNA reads TGTGCCAGCAGTTTTGGAGACAGTTACTCCTACGAGCAGTACTTC. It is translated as CASSFGDSYSYEQYF.

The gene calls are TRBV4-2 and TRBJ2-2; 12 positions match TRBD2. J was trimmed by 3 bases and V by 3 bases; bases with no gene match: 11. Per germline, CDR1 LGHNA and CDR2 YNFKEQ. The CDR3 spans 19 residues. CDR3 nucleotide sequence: TGTGCCAGCAGCCACCCTCCGGGACTAGCGGGTGGGGACACCGGGGAGCTGTTTTTT. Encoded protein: CASSHPPGLAGGDTGELFF.

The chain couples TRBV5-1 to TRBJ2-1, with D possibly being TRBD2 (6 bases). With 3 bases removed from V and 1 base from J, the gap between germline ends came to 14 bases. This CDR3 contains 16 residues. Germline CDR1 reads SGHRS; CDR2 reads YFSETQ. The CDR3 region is CASSWDWAASYNEQFF. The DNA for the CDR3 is TGCGCCAGCAGCTGGGACTGGGCGGCATCCTACAATGAGCAGTTCTTC.

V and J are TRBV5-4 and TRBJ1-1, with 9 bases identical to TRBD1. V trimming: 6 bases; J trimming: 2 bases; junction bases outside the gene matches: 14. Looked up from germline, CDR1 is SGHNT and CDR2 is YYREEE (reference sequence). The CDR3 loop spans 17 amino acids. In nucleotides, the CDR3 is TGTGCCAGCAACCCCCCGGGACAGGGTAGAGTAAACACTGAAGCTTTCTTT. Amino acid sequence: CASNPPGQGRVNTEAFF.

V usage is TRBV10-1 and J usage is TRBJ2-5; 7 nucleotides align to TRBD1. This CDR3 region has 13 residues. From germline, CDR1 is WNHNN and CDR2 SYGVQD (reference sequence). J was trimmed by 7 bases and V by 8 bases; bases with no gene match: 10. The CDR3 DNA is TGCGCCAGCGCACCGGGACAGCGAGGGACCCAGTACTTC. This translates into CASAPGQRGTQYF.

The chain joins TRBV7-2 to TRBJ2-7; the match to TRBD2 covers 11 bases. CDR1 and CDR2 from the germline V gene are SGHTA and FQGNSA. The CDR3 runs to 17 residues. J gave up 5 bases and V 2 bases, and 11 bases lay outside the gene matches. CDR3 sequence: CASSLTVAGGPGDEQYF. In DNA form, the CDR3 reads TGTGCCAGCAGCTTAACGGTAGCGGGAGGGCCGGGCGACGAGCAGTACTTC.

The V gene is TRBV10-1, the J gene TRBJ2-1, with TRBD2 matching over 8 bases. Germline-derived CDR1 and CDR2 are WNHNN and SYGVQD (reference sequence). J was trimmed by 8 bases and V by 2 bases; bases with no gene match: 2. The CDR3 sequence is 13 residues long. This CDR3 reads CASSETGGDEQFF. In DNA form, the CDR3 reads TGCGCCAGCAGTGAGACCGGGGGGGATGAGCAGTTCTTC.

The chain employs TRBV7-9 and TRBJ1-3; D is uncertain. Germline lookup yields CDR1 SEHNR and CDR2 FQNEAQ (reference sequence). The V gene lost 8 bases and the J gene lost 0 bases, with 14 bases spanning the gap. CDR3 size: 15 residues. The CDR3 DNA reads TGTGCCAGCGCCCCATTTCAGGACTCTGGAAACACCATATATTTT. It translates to CASAPFQDSGNTIYF. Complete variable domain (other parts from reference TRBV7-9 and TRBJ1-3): DTGVSQNPRHKITKRGQNVTFRCDPISEHNRLYWYRQTLGQGPEFLTYFQNEAQLEKSRLLSDRFSAERPKGSFSTLEIQRTEQGDSAMYLCASAPFQDSGNTIYFGEGSWLTVV.

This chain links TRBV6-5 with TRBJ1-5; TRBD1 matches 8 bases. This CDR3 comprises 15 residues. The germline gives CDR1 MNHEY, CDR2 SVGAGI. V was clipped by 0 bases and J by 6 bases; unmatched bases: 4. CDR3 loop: CASSYSSGGGQPQHF. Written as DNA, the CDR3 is TGTGCCAGCAGTTACTCGTCAGGGGGCGGTCAGCCCCAGCATTTT.

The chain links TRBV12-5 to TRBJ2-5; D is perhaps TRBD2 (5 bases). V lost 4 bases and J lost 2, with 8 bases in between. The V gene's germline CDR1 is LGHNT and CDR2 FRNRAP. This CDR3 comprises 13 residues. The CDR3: CASGSSGQETQYF. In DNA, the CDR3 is TGTGCTAGTGGTTCATCGGGGCAAGAGACCCAGTACTTC.

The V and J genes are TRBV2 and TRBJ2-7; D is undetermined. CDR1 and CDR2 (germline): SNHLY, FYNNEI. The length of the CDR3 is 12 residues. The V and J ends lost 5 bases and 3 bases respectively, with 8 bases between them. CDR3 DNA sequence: TGTGCCAGCAGTCTACTGCTCTACGAGCAGTACTTC. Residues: CASSLLLYEQYF.

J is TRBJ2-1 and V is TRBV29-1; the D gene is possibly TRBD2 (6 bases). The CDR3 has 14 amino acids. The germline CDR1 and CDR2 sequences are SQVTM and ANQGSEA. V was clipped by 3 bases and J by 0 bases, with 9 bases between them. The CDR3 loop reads CSVDGSRSYNEQFF. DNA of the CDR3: TGCAGCGTTGACGGGAGCCGCTCCTACAATGAGCAGTTCTTC.

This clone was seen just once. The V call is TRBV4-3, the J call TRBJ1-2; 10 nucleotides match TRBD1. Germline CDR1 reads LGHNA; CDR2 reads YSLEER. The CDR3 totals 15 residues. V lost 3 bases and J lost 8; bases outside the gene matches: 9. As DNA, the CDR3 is TGCGCCAGCAGCCAGGGACTTGGGACAGGGGACGGCTACACCTTC. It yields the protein CASSQGLGTGDGYTF.

The CDR3 sequence is CASSKPGIRTYEQYF. The CDR3, as DNA: TGTGCCAGTAGTAAACCAGGGATAAGGACCTACGAGCAGTACTTC. This sequence joins TRBV19 and TRBJ2-7, with D tentatively TRBD1 (5 bases). Germline loops: CDR1 LNHDA, CDR2 SQIVND (reference sequence). V dropped 4 bases and J dropped 2 bases, with 15 bases sitting between them. There are 15 residues in the CDR3.

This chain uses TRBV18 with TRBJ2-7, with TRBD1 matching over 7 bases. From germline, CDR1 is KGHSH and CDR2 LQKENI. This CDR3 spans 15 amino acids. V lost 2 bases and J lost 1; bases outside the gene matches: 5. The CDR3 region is CASSPERGQSYEQYF. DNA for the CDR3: TGTGCCAGCTCACCAGAAAGGGGACAGTCCTACGAGCAGTACTTC.

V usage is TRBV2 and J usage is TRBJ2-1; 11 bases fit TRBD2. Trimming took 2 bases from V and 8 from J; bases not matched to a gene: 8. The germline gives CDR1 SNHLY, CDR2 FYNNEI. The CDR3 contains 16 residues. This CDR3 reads CASSEFLAGGGDEQFF. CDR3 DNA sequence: TGTGCCAGCAGTGAATTTCTAGCGGGAGGTGGTGATGAGCAGTTCTTC.

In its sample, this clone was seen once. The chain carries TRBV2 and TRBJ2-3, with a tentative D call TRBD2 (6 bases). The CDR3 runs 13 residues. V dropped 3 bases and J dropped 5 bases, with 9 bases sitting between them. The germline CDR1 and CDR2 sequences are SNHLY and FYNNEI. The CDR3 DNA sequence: TGTGCCAGCAGTGAGGGGGGTGGAGATACGCAGTATTTT. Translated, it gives CASSEGGGDTQYF.

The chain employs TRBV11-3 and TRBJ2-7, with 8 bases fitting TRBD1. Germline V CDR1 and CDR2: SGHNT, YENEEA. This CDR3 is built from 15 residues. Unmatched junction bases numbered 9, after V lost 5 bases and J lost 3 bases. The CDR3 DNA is TGTGCCAGCAGCCCAAGACAGGGGCCTAGCTACGAGCAGTACTTC. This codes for CASSPRQGPSYEQYF. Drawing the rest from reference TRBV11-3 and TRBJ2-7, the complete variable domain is EAGVVQSPRYKIIEKKQPVAFWCNPISGHNTLYWYLQNLGQGPELLIRYENEEAVDDSQLPKDRFSAERLKGVDSTLKIQPAELGDSAVYLCASSPRQGPSYEQYFGPGTRLTVT.

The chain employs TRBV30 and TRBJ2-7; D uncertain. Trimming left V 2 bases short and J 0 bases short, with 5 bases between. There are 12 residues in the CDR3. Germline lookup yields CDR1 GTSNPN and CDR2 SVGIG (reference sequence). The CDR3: CAWSPVSYEQYF. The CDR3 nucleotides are TGTGCCTGGAGTCCAGTCTCCTACGAGCAGTACTTC.

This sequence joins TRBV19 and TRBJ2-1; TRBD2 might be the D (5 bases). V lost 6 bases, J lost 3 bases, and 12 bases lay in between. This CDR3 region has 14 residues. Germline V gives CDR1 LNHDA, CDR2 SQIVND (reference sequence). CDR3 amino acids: CASSVGGIYNEQFF. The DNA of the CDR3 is TGTGCCAGTAGCGTAGGAGGAATCTACAATGAGCAGTTCTTC.